A selection of T cell receptor beta chains follows, all from one sample in a study of blood T cell repertoires in COVID-19. Sequencing used immunoSEQ multiplex PCR; TCRdb keeps in-frame clones, though not all of them. Of around 140,000 clones in the sample, roughly 80% were seen once. Material: peripheral blood. These receptors were taken from a human donor in a cohort sampled during active COVID-19. CDR3s include the opening cysteine and the closing phenylalanine or tryptophan. A D gene is named only where the DNA matches it firmly. Clone size is stated in some rows and not others, as once, few, many or a class when expanded.

J gene	V gene	clone size	D gene	CDR3 DNA	CDR3 protein
TRBJ2-3	TRBV9	-	-	TGTGCCAGCAGCGTATTACAAATCCCGCCAGATACGCAGTATTTT	CASSVLQIPPDTQYF
TRBJ2-3	TRBV5-1	-	TRBD2	TGCGCCAGCAGCTTGGGACTAGCAACAGATACGCAGTATTTT	CASSLGLATDTQYF
TRBJ2-2	TRBV5-1	-	TRBD2	TGCGCCAGCAGCTTGGGCGGGAGTAGGTCCGGGGAGCTGTTTTTT	CASSLGGSRSGELFF
TRBJ2-7	TRBV7-8	-	TRBD1	TGTGCCAGCAGCTCATCGGACAGGGTAGCGTACGAGCAGTACTTC	CASSSSDRVAYEQYF
TRBJ2-1	TRBV10-1	-	-	TGCGCCAGCCCTTCAGGGTTCGACTACAATGAGCAGTTCTTC	CASPSGFDYNEQFF
TRBJ1-1	TRBV3-1/TRBV3-2	-	-	TGTGCCAGCAGCCAAGATCCTGGGCGCACTGAAGCTTTCTTT	CASSQDPGRTEAFF
TRBJ2-2	TRBV19	-	-	TGTGCCAGTAGTATCAGGCGGGTTGGCCCTTCGTACGGGAGATACACCGGGGAGCTGTTTTTT	CASSIRRVGPSYGRYTGELFF
TRBJ1-2	TRBV27	few	TRBD1	TGTGCCAGCAGAAGAAGAGGGACAGAGTATGGCTACACCTTC	CASRRRGTEYGYTF
TRBJ2-3	TRBV7-3	-	TRBD2	TGTGCCAGCAGCTTGGGGACTAGCGGGGGAGTTCGAGATACGCAGTATTTT	CASSLGTSGGVRDTQYF
TRBJ2-5	TRBV18	-	-	TGTGCCAGCTCCCGAGCGGCGAAAGAGACCCAGTACTTC	CASSRAAKETQYF
TRBJ2-3	TRBV5-1	-	TRBD2	TGCGCCAGCAGCCCACAGCGGGGGGGCACAGATACGCAGTATTTT	CASSPQRGGTDTQYF
TRBJ1-1	TRBV3-1/TRBV3-2	-	TRBD1	TGTGCCAGCAGCCTGACCGGGACAGGGAGGACTGAAGCTTTCTTT	CASSLTGTGRTEAFF
TRBJ1-5	TRBV28	-	TRBD1	TGTGCCAGCAGTTGGGACAGGAATCAGCCCCAGCATTTT	CASSWDRNQPQHF
TRBJ2-3	TRBV6-6	-	-	TGTGCCAGCAGAGAGGTGGGGGGTAGCACAGATACGCAGTATTTT	CASREVGGSTDTQYF
TRBJ1-6	TRBV27	-	-	TGTGCCAGCAGCCTGGACAAGTATAATTCACCCCTCCACTTT	CASSLDKYNSPLHF
TRBJ1-1	TRBV19	-	-	TGTGCCAGCAGGGGCCTGAACACTGAAGCTTTCTTT	CASRGLNTEAFF
TRBJ2-1	TRBV7-3	-	-	TGTGCCAGCAGCTCCAGCGACAATGAGCAGTTCTTC	CASSSSDNEQFF
TRBJ2-4	TRBV3-1/TRBV3-2	-	-	TGTGCCAGCAGCCAAGATCTGGTCTCCCGGGTTCAGTACTTC	CASSQDLVSRVQYF
TRBJ2-1	TRBV2	-	-	TGTGCCAGCAGTGAGAGACAGGCGCTCTACAATGAGCAGTTCTTC	CASSERQALYNEQFF
TRBJ1-4	TRBV3-1/TRBV3-2	-	-	TGTGCCAGCAGCCAGGTACCAGCAACTAATGAAAAACTGTTTTTT	CASSQVPATNEKLFF
TRBJ2-2	TRBV28	many	TRBD2	TGTGCCAGCAGTCCGACTAGCGGGAGACACGGGGAGCTGTTTTTT	CASSPTSGRHGELFF
TRBJ1-5	TRBV5-5	few	TRBD1	TGTGCCAGCAGCTCTTCCGGGACAGGGATAATCAATCAGCCCCAGCATTTT	CASSSSGTGIINQPQHF
TRBJ2-4	TRBV25-1	once	TRBD2	TGTGCCAGCACTGGGACTAGCGGACAAAACATTCAGTACTTC	CASTGTSGQNIQYF
TRBJ2-6	TRBV5-6	-	-	TGTGCCAGCAGCTTGTATGCTGGGGCCAACGTCCTGACTTTC	CASSLYAGANVLTF
TRBJ1-2	TRBV7-9	-	-	TGTGCCAGCAGCTTCGGGGGGCTCAGTGATGGCTACACCTTC	CASSFGGLSDGYTF
TRBJ1-2	TRBV6-6	-	-	TGTGCCAGCAGGTCTTACCAGGAGGGTGGCTACACCTTC	CASRSYQEGGYTF
TRBJ2-3	TRBV10-3	-	TRBD1	TGTGCCATCAGTGGCAATACCGGGACAGGGCGCACAGATACGCAGTATTTT	CAISGNTGTGRTDTQYF
TRBJ2-5	TRBV11-2	-	-	TGTGCCAGCAGCTTGGGGCTCGGGGGGCGTGTTCAGTACTTC	CASSLGLGGRVQYF
TRBJ1-6	TRBV5-4	-	TRBD1	TGTGCCAGCAGCCTCGCAGGGGGTAGCTCCTATAATTCACCCCTCCACTTT	CASSLAGGSSYNSPLHF
TRBJ2-5	TRBV29-1	-	TRBD2	TGCAGCGTTGCGCGGGGGGGGACACCGCAAGAGACCCAGTACTTC	CSVARGGTPQETQYF
TRBJ1-2	TRBV24-1	-	-	TGTGCCACCAGTGATGTACTGGAGGACTATGGCTACACCTTC	CATSDVLEDYGYTF
TRBJ2-5	TRBV6-1	-	TRBD1	TGTGCCAGCAGTGACCGCCCGACAGGGTTCCTTCAGACCCAGTACTTC	CASSDRPTGFLQTQYF
TRBJ1-4	TRBV5-1	-	TRBD1	TGCGCCAGCAATCCCGGGACAGGGGAGATCCTGTTTTTT	CASNPGTGEILFF
TRBJ2-5	TRBV24-1	-	TRBD1	TGTGCCACCAGTGAGCAGACAGGGGGCATAGAGACCCAGTACTTC	CATSEQTGGIETQYF
TRBJ2-2	TRBV5-4	-	-	TGTGCCAGCAGCCGACAGAGAGCGAACACCGGGGAGCTGTTTTTT	CASSRQRANTGELFF
TRBJ2-6	TRBV13	-	-	TGTGCCAGCAGGAGTTTCTCTGGGGCCAACGTCCTGACTTTC	CASRSFSGANVLTF
TRBJ1-1	TRBV6-5	-	-	TGTGCCAGCAGCAAACACCAGGGAACTGAAGCTTTCTTT	CASSKHQGTEAFF
TRBJ2-5	TRBV3-1/TRBV3-2	-	-	TGTGCCAGCAGCCCTGGTGGGGGGGGCTTCAAGACCCAGTACTTC	CASSPGGGGFKTQYF
TRBJ2-1	TRBV15	once	TRBD2	TGTGCCACCAGCCCACGGCTAGCGGAAGAGCAGTTCTTC	CATSPRLAEEQFF
TRBJ1-1	TRBV19	medium-sized	TRBD1	TGTGCCAGTAGGCCCCCCGGGACAGGGGGTACTGAAGCTTTCTTT	CASRPPGTGGTEAFF
TRBJ2-1	TRBV30	-	TRBD2	TGTGCCTGGAGTGGGCTAGCGGGAGGAAGGAGTGAGCAGTTCTTC	CAWSGLAGGRSEQFF
TRBJ1-1	TRBV28	-	TRBD1	TGTGCCAGCAGTTTATTAGAGGGGGCGGGGAACACTGAAGCTTTCTTT	CASSLLEGAGNTEAFF
TRBJ2-5	TRBV9	-	-	TGTGCCAGCAGCGTACAAGCAGGGCTGGGAGAGACCCAGTACTTC	CASSVQAGLGETQYF
TRBJ1-2	TRBV6-6	-	TRBD1	TGTGCCAGCAGGGAACAGGGGGCGCGTGGCTACACCTTC	CASREQGARGYTF
TRBJ1-6	TRBV28	-	-	TGTGCCAGCGAACTTGGTAGTACAGGGCACTATAATTCACCCCTCCACTTT	CASELGSTGHYNSPLHF
TRBJ2-7	TRBV13	-	-	TGTGCCAGCAGCTTAGGGCGAGAGGGCTACGAGCAGTACTTC	CASSLGREGYEQYF
TRBJ2-3	TRBV4-2	-	TRBD1	TGTGCCAGCAGCCGCGGACAGGGCACAGATACGCAGTATTTT	CASSRGQGTDTQYF